The present entry profiles one TCR beta chain with its context. Its antigen has not been determined. Base qualities were left out, and no much larger clone turns up one base away. This specimen comes from a study of graft-versus-host responses after intestinal transplantation (dated by TCRdb to 2020 to 2022). Notes on the research overall: Multivisceral, liver-intestinal, or isolated intestinal transplants were received by the recipients. Instead of going to the commercial service, samples from a few later patients were sequenced in-house on an Illumina MiSeq and processed with MiXCR. Bulk TCR-beta CDR3 sequencing was used to track graft-versus-host and host-versus-graft alloreactive T cell clones in the graft, circulation and bone marrow after intestinal transplantation. The cohort enrolled some 23 intestinal transplant recipients, one of whom was a retransplant, and a few patients without pretransplant specimens were excluded. Every recipient was given anti-thymocyte globulin induction, followed by about three years of maintenance tacrolimus and steroids. A peak of at least 4% donor T cells among recipient peripheral blood mononuclear cells was the definition used for donor T cell macrochimerism. To identify alloreactive clones, pre-transplant mixed lymphocyte reaction products were sequenced and compared with unstimulated pre-transplant donor and recipient T cells.

Blood samples were collected up to 4 times in the first month after transplant and then at least monthly when available. The germline V gene yields SGHNT for CDR1 and YENEEA for CDR2. The V end gives up 1 base and the J end 9 bases, leaving 14 bases in the junction not matched to a gene. Spanning cysteine to phenylalanine, the CDR3 consists of 18 amino acids. CDR3 DNA only is kept here, 54 bases in frame from base 1. Study-wide findings and limitations: Early after transplant, peak levels of circulating GvH clones were associated with declines in HvG clones. The conclusions were limited by the relatively low number and heterogeneity of the intestinal transplant patients. Patients with donor T cell macrochimerism had high GvH to HvG T cell clonal ratios in their allografts. GvH clones were detected in recipient bone marrow, and some of these GvH clones were observed earlier in ileal mucosa or blood, consistent with an intestinal mucosal origin.

The library relied on the immunoSEQ multiplex PCR assay. High-throughput TCR-beta CDR3 sequencing of genomic DNA from most patients was performed by Adaptive Biotechnologies. On the authors' methods: Adaptive's ImmunoSEQ software was the source of the TCR sequencing data for roughly 19 patients, while three other patients were processed with MiXCR and VDJtools. CDR3 nucleotide sequences shared between donor and recipient were removed because the origin of such sequences could not be assigned. Alloreactive clones required at least 2-fold expansion over unstimulated cells and minimum CFSE-low frequency of 0.002% (template counts) or 0.001% (read counts). A clone was considered mappable if detected in the sequenced pre-transplant spleen, lymph node, or MLR CFSE-low populations of the donor or recipient. Cumulative frequency of alloreactive clones was calculated as a percentage of all sequences weighted by copy number. The source is immuneACCESS, and TCRdb retained only in-frame sequences with V and J called. Part of the clones is not carried over; for the studies checked, unresolved V genes explain less than half of this, and the remainder is unexplained. That table is the source of V, J and clone size, and D and trimming were worked out from the DNA. This sample gives around 30,000 clones in total; roughly 87% of them show up just once. The ten most abundant clones make up approximately 10% of the sample.

This clonotype was obtained from a human patient who received an intestinal transplant, so some T cells may come from the graft donor. Here the chain combines TRBV11-3 and TRBJ2-1; TRBD2 lines up with 11 middle nucleotides. The material sequenced was PBMCs, taken about 15 months after intestinal transplantation. This receptor has the CDR3 CASSLGTKIAGGPGEQFF. In nucleotide form, the sequence is TGTGCCAGCAGCTTAGGGACGAAAATAGCGGGGGGGCCGGGTGAGCAGTTCTTC.